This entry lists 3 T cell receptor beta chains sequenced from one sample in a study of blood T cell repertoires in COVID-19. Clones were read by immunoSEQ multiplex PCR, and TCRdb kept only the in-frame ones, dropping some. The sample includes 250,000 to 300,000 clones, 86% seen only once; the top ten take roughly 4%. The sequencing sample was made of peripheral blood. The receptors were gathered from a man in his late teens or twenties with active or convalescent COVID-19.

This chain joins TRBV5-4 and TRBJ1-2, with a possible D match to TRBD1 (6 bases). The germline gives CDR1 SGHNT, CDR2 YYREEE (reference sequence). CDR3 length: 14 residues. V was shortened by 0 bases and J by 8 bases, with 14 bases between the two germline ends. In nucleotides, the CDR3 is TGTGCCAGCAGCTTGGAGGGGGGGCCGTCCGGCTACACCTTC. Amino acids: CASSLEGGPSGYTF.

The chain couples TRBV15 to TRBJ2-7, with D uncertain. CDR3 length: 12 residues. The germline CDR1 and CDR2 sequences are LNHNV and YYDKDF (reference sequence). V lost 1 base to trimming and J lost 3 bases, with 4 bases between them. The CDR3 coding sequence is TGTGCCACCAGCAGAGCCGGCTACGAGCAGTACTTC. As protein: CATSRAGYEQYF.

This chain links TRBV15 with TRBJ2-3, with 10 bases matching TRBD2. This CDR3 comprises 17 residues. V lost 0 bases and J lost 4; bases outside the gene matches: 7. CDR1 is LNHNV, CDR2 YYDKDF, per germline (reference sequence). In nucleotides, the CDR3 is TGTGCCACCAGCAGAGATCTAAGCGGGAGGGTCTCAGATACGCAGTATTTT. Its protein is CATSRDLSGRVSDTQYF. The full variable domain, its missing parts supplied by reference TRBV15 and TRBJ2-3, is DAMVIQNPRYQVTQFGKPVTLSCSQTLNHNVMYWYQQKSSQAPKLLFHYYDKDFNNEADTPDNFQSRRPNTSFCFLDIRSPGLGDTAMYLCATSRDLSGRVSDTQYFGPGTRLTVL.